A selection of T cell receptor beta chains follows, all from one sample in a study of shared clonotypes between healthy human individuals. TCRdb keeps only in-frame clones here, not all; method: immunoSEQ multiplex PCR. The top ten clones hold approximately 12% of a sample with about 480,000 clones, about 75% of them seen once. Material for sequencing was PBMCs. These receptors were collected from a woman in her forties in good health. Some clones in this sample may be carry-over from other donors' samples. Both conserved end residues are part of each CDR3. D genes are given only for firm matches. A row's size may be missing; if present it is once, few, many or a size class.

clone_size j_call d_call v_call cdr3_nt cdr3_aa
NA TRBJ2-1 NA TRBV9 TGTGCCAGCAGCGGTACACCGGGACTTCTTATGGAGCAGTTCTTC CASSGTPGLLMEQFF
NA TRBJ2-7 NA TRBV7-3 TGTGCCAGCAGCTCCGGACCGACCTACGAGCAGTACTTC CASSSGPTYEQYF
NA TRBJ2-1 NA TRBV5-1 TGCGCCAGCAGCTTAGAAACTAGCTGGGCTGAGCAGTTCTTC CASSLETSWAEQFF
NA TRBJ2-1 TRBD2 TRBV18 TGTGCCAGCTCACCAGGGACTAGCGGGGTAAATGAGCAGTTCTTC CASSPGTSGVNEQFF
NA TRBJ1-2 NA TRBV4-1 TGCGCCAGCAGCCATGGGGTGGCAGCCACTAACTATGGCTACACCTTC CASSHGVAATNYGYTF
NA TRBJ2-7 TRBD2 TRBV7-2 TGTGCCAGCAGCTTGATGTCTAGCGGAAACTACGAGCAGTACTTC CASSLMSSGNYEQYF
NA TRBJ1-2 NA TRBV7-2 TGTGCCAGCAGCTTTGGTTCAGGGAAGAACTATGGCTACACCTTC CASSFGSGKNYGYTF
NA TRBJ2-1 NA TRBV29-1 TGCAGCGTTGACCTCGATAGCTCCTACAATGAGCAGTTCTTC CSVDLDSSYNEQFF
NA TRBJ1-6 NA TRBV10-2 TGCGCCAGCACCATGGACGGTAATTCACCCCTCCACTTT CASTMDGNSPLHF
once TRBJ2-1 TRBD1 TRBV6-6 TGTGCCAGCAGTCCTATTACGACAGGGGGCAATGAGCAGTTCTTC CASSPITTGGNEQFF
NA TRBJ2-7 NA TRBV5-1 TGCGCCAGCAGCCCATCACAGGGTAGTTCGACCTACGAGCAGTACTTC CASSPSQGSSTYEQYF
NA TRBJ2-3 NA TRBV25-1 TGTGCCAGCAGTGAACAGGAGAGCACAGATACGCAGTATTTT CASSEQESTDTQYF
NA TRBJ2-3 NA TRBV28 TGTGCCAGCAGTTACGGAGATACGCAGTATTTT CASSYGDTQYF
NA TRBJ2-1 TRBD2 TRBV7-9 TGTGCCAGCAGCTTTGGTCCTAGCGGGAGTTCTGAGCAGTTCTTC CASSFGPSGSSEQFF
NA TRBJ2-7 NA TRBV6-1 TGTGCCAGCAGCAGAGACCCCGACTCCTACGAGCAGTACTTC CASSRDPDSYEQYF
NA TRBJ1-2 TRBD1 TRBV11-2 TGTGCCAGCAGCCCCAACAGGGGCGGCTATGGCTACACCTTC CASSPNRGGYGYTF
once TRBJ2-2 NA TRBV11-3 TGTGCCAGCAGCTTAAACTCTGGGAGTTCGGGCACCGGGGAGCTGTTTTTT CASSLNSGSSGTGELFF
NA TRBJ2-3 NA TRBV5-1 TGCGCCAGCACCCCCAGTTTCACATTAGATACGCAGTATTTT CASTPSFTLDTQYF
NA TRBJ2-6 TRBD1 TRBV19 TGTGCCAGTAGGAATTCTCAGTATACGGGACAGGGTCAATCTGGGGCCAACGTCCTGACTTTC CASRNSQYTGQGQSGANVLTF
NA TRBJ2-3 TRBD2 TRBV9 TGTGCCAGCAGCGCCCTAGCGGGAGGGGCCACAGATACGCAGTATTTT CASSALAGGATDTQYF
NA TRBJ2-7 TRBD2 TRBV28 TGTGCCAGCAGTTTAAGACTAGCGAACGAGCAGTACTTC CASSLRLANEQYF
NA TRBJ1-2 NA TRBV6-6 TGTGCCAGCAGTTACTCTAGGACGACAAACTATGGCTACACCTTC CASSYSRTTNYGYTF
NA TRBJ2-7 TRBD2 TRBV7-9 TGTGCCAGCAGCCCCATACCGGGACTAGCGAAGGGTGGCGAGCAGTACTTC CASSPIPGLAKGGEQYF
once TRBJ1-1 NA TRBV29-1 TGCAGCGTTGAATCGCTAGGAAATACGGCGAACACTGAAGCTTTCTTT CSVESLGNTANTEAFF
few TRBJ2-5 NA TRBV29-1 TGCAGCGTGGGGTTCGGCAGCAGATTTCAAGAGACCCAGTACTTC CSVGFGSRFQETQYF